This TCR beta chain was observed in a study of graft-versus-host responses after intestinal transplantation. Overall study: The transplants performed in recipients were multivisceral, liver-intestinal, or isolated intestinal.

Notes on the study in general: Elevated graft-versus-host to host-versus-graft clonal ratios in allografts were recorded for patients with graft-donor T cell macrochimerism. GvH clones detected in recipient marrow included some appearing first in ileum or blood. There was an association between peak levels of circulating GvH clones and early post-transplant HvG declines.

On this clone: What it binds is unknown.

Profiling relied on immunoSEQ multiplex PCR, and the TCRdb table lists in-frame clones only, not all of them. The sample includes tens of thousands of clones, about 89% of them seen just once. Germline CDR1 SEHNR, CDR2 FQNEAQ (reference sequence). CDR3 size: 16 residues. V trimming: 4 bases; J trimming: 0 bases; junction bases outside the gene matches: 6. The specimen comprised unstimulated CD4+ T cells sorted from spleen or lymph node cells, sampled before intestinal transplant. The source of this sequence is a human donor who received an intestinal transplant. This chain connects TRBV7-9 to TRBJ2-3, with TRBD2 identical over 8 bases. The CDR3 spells CASSYQSGGSTDTQYF. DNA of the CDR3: TGTGCCAGCAGCTACCAGAGCGGGGGTAGCACAGATACGCAGTATTTT.